This T cell receptor beta chain was captured by sequencing in a study of T cell responses to AZD1222 COVID-19 vaccine. Study as a whole: Second doses were pooled across both intervals (about 4 or about 12 weeks).

The CDR3 sequence is 15 residues long. After removal of 7 bases from V and 4 bases from J, the junction contained 7 bases not matched to a gene. Germline V gene sequence: CDR1 WSHSY, CDR2 SAAADI. Worth noting for this clone: Its antigen is unknown.

Profiled with immunoSEQ multiplex PCR; TCRdb holds only in-frame clones, not every one. The sample carries about 120,000 clones, around 81% recorded once. Study outcomes and limitations: Clonal diversity was possibly underestimated; the donors were predominantly white British and more often female.

The starting material was peripheral blood, obtained on day 0 of AZD1222 vaccination. The receptor was isolated from an adult in good health. The chain carries TRBV10-2 and TRBJ2-2; 9 bases match TRBD2. The CDR3 bases are TGCGCCAGCAAAATAGCGGGGGCCTCCACCGGGGAGCTGTTTTTT. This encodes CASKIAGASTGELFF.